A single sample gave rise to the 21 T cell receptor beta chains below, sequenced in a study of identical twins. From the 5' RACE reads, TCRdb called clonotypes with MiXCR, one entry per CDR3 protein. Seen here are 400,000 to 650,000 distinct CDR3 sequences, approximately 22% observed once, and the top ten hold under 0.95%. The same sample was also used in a study of T cells expressing NK-cell markers.

Source material: CD4+ T cells sorted from blood. Every receptor here comes from a woman aged 18-30 years in good health.

The chain carries TRBV15 and TRBJ2-3; TRBD2 matches at 8 bases. CDR3 length: 15 residues. Germline V gene data show CDR1 as LNHNV and CDR2 as YYDKDF (reference sequence). V gave up 8 bases and J gave up 2 bases; unmatched junction bases: 9. This CDR3 reads CATEITSGYTDTQYF. The CDR3 DNA reads TGTGCCACCGAGATAACTAGCGGATACACAGATACGCAGTATTTT.

The chain has TRBV7-2 and TRBJ2-7; D may be TRBD1 (5 bases). The CDR3 is 16 residues long. Germline V gives CDR1 SGHTA, CDR2 FQGNSA. Trimming pared 1 base from V and 1 base from J, leaving 14 bases between. The DNA of the CDR3 is TGTGCCAGCAGCTTAGAGGGCAGACAGCTATCCTACGAGCAGTACTTC. Amino acid sequence: CASSLEGRQLSYEQYF.

The sample holds a few counts of this clonotype. The chain has TRBV10-3 and TRBJ2-1; 9 bases map to TRBD1. CDR3 length: 16 residues. The germline V gene encodes CDR1 ENHRY and CDR2 SYGVKD. V was clipped by 3 bases and J by 4 bases; unmatched bases: 7. CDR3 sequence: CAISETGTGFYNEQFF. The DNA of the CDR3 is TGTGCCATCAGTGAAACCGGGACAGGGTTTTACAATGAGCAGTTCTTC.

This clonotype came up a few times. The chain has TRBV24-1 and TRBJ2-3, with 7 bases identical to TRBD2. The ends lost 3 bases at V and 2 bases at J; junction bases unmatched: 1. The germline gives CDR1 KGHDR, CDR2 SFDVKD. The CDR3 has 14 residues. The CDR3 DNA follows: TGTGCCACCAGTGATGCGGGAGTCACAGATACGCAGTATTTT. This codes for CATSDAGVTDTQYF.

CDR3 nucleotides: TGTGCCAGCAGTGAAGGGAGCGACATTCAGTACTTC. Its translation: CASSEGSDIQYF. This chain joins TRBV2 and TRBJ2-4; D uncertain. Germline loops: CDR1 SNHLY, CDR2 FYNNEI. The V end was cut by 1 base, the J end by 8 bases, with 6 bases between. The CDR3 totals 12 residues. Supplemented by reference TRBV2 and TRBJ2-4, the full variable domain reads EPEVTQTPSHQVTQMGQEVILRCVPISNHLYFYWYRQILGQKVEFLVSFYNNEISEKSEIFDDQFSVERPDGSNFTLKIRSTKLEDSAMYFCASSEGSDIQYFGAGTRLSVL.

This clonotype was observed a few times. The chain is built from TRBV20-1 and TRBJ1-6; D not resolved. The V and J ends lost 6 bases and 7 bases respectively, with 10 bases between them. CDR1 is DFQATT, CDR2 SNEGSKA, per germline (reference sequence). CDR3 size: 12 residues. CDR3 sequence (DNA): TGCAGTGCGAAGACCGGAAATTCACCCCTCCACTTT. Encoded protein: CSAKTGNSPLHF.

The chain joins TRBV15 to TRBJ2-3; possible D gene TRBD2, 6 bases. From germline, CDR1 is LNHNV and CDR2 YYDKDF (reference sequence). Trimming removed 3 bases from V and 2 bases from J, with 15 bases in between. This CDR3 comprises 16 residues. In DNA form, the CDR3 reads TGTGCCACCAGCAGCGCCGGGAGTCGTATCACAGATACGCAGTATTTT. Residues: CATSSAGSRITDTQYF.

The V gene is TRBV5-6, the J gene TRBJ2-7; no firm D call. The V end was cut by 4 bases, the J end by 7 bases, with 12 bases between. The CDR3 is 12 residues long. Looked up from germline, CDR1 is SGHDT and CDR2 is YYEEEE. CDR3 sequence: CASSQRSGEQYF. The CDR3 region has the DNA TGTGCCAGCAGCCAAAGGTCGGGTGAGCAGTACTTC. The full variable domain, completed using reference TRBV5-6 and TRBJ2-7, is DAGVTQSPTHLIKTRGQQVTLRCSPKSGHDTVSWYQQALGQGPQFIFQYYEEEERQRGNFPDRFSGHQFPNYSSELNVNALLLGDSALYLCASSQRSGEQYFGPGTRLTVT.

This clonotype showed up just a few times. The chain is built from TRBV24-1 and TRBJ2-1; D ambiguous. Germline V gene sequence: CDR1 KGHDR, CDR2 SFDVKD. The CDR3 covers 15 residues. The V gene lost 3 bases and the J gene lost 2 bases, with 10 bases spanning the gap. CDR3 amino acids: CATSDTRDPYNEQFF. The CDR3 coding sequence is TGTGCCACCAGTGATACCCGAGACCCCTACAATGAGCAGTTCTTC.

CDR3 coding DNA: TGTGCCAGCAGCCCGACCCAGGGCTACACCTTC. Translation: CASSPTQGYTF. The rearrangement uses TRBV6-6 and TRBJ1-2; D gene unclear. The CDR3 runs to 11 residues. V lost 6 bases and J 8 bases, leaving 10 bases between the germline ends. CDR1 and CDR2 from the germline V gene are MNHNY and SVGAGI (reference sequence).

This clonotype has at least ten counts. CDR3 in DNA: TGCAGCGTTGGCGGCGGTACCTACGAGCAGTACTTC. This translates into CSVGGGTYEQYF. The gene calls are TRBV29-1 and TRBJ2-7; D unresolved. V was pared by 4 bases and J by 2 bases, with 9 bases between. CDR1 and CDR2 from the germline V gene are SQVTM and ANQGSEA. This CDR3 spans 12 amino acids.

This rearrangement joins TRBV30 to TRBJ2-2; weak D call: TRBD1 (5 bases). Germline lookup yields CDR1 GTSNPN and CDR2 SVGIG (reference sequence). The CDR3 length is 14 residues. With 3 bases removed from V and 7 bases from J, the gap between germline ends came to 15 bases. CDR3 sequence: CAWRKDTENGELFF. In DNA, the CDR3 is TGTGCCTGGAGGAAGGACACGGAGAACGGGGAGCTGTTTTTT.

CDR3 nucleotides: TGCGCCAGCAGTGGATCACCGGGACAGGCTAGGGACGAGCAGTACTTC. Its translation is CASSGSPGQARDEQYF. The chain is built from TRBV10-1 and TRBJ2-7, with 8 bases that match TRBD1. With 4 bases clipped from V and 5 bases from J, the junction kept 13 bases outside the gene matches. Germline V lookup: CDR1 WNHNN, CDR2 SYGVQD (reference sequence). The CDR3 has 16 residues.

This clonotype came up a few times. The V and J genes are TRBV10-3 and TRBJ1-1; D ambiguous. Germline lookup yields CDR1 ENHRY and CDR2 SYGVKD. V was trimmed by 8 bases and J by 4 bases, leaving 14 bases between them. The CDR3 has 13 amino acids. Here the CDR3 reads CAIGKQTGTEAFF. The CDR3 nucleotides are TGTGCCATCGGTAAACAGACGGGCACTGAAGCTTTCTTT.

This clonotype has just a few counts. The rearrangement joins TRBV29-1 to TRBJ1-1; D might be TRBD1 (5 bases). Germline V CDR1 and CDR2: SQVTM, ANQGSEA. V was clipped by 8 bases and J by 6 bases, with 19 bases between them. The CDR3 is made up of 13 amino acids. The CDR3 DNA sequence: TGCAGCCACTCGGCAGGGAGGGGATCTGAAGCTTTCTTT. As protein: CSHSAGRGSEAFF.

The V call is TRBV7-9, the J call TRBJ2-1; 10 bases are shared with TRBD1. The CDR3 sequence is 14 residues long. Germline CDR1 reads SEHNR; CDR2 reads FQNEAQ (reference sequence). V shed 5 bases and J 8 bases; nucleotides not matched to a gene: 6. CDR3: CASSRTGGIDEQFF. CDR3 bases: TGTGCCAGCAGCCGGACAGGGGGAATCGATGAGCAGTTCTTC.

This clonotype was detected only a few times. The chain employs TRBV4-3 and TRBJ2-7; tentatively, D is TRBD2 (5 bases). Germline-derived CDR1 and CDR2 are LGHNA and YSLEER. The CDR3 sequence is 15 residues long. The V end was cut by 0 bases, the J end by 0 bases, with 9 bases between. The CDR3 nucleotides are TGCGCCAGCAGCCAAGATCTCCTAGCCTCCTACGAGCAGTACTTC. This translates into CASSQDLLASYEQYF.

This chain connects TRBV20-1 to TRBJ1-1, with D possibly matching TRBD1 (6 bases). CDR1 and CDR2 (germline): DFQATT, SNEGSKA (reference sequence). This CDR3 is 11 amino acids long. V shed 7 bases and J shed 7 bases, with 13 bases lying between them. CDR3 sequence reads: CSGGRTVEAFF. The CDR3 nucleotides read TGCAGTGGGGGAAGGACAGTTGAAGCTTTCTTT.

In this sample, this clonotype turned up many times. V is TRBV7-6 and J is TRBJ2-2, with 10 bases identical to TRBD2. The CDR3 extends over 14 amino acids. CDR1 and CDR2 (germline): SGHVS, FNYEAQ. With V trimmed by 8 bases and J by 5 bases, 5 bases remained unmatched. The CDR3 DNA reads as TGTGCCAGCCAGGGACTAGCGTGGACCGGGGAGCTGTTTTTT. Translated, it gives CASQGLAWTGELFF.

The table lists this clonotype with many counts. The rearrangement uses TRBV20-1 and TRBJ2-7; the match to TRBD2 covers 10 bases. The CDR3 has 15 amino acids. Germline values: CDR1 DFQATT, CDR2 SNEGSKA (reference sequence). Trimming took 3 bases from V and 6 from J; bases not matched to a gene: 11. CDR3 sequence reads: CSARTPGLAGAEQYF. CDR3 nucleotide sequence: TGCAGTGCTAGGACTCCGGGGCTAGCGGGAGCCGAGCAGTACTTC.

A word on this clonotype: At one of its ends the junction is not consistent with the germline gene, which may arise from a read error. The CDR3 DNA reads TGCAGTGCTGTACTAGCGGGAGTTCCCTACGAGCAGTGCTTC. Translating it yields CSAVLAGVPYEQCF. V usage is TRBV20-1 and J usage is TRBJ2-7; 11 positions agree with TRBD2. This CDR3 comprises 14 residues. CDR1 is DFQATT, CDR2 SNEGSKA, per germline (reference sequence).